A single sample gave rise to the 17 T cell receptor beta chains below, sequenced in a study of control samples from healthy donors and cancer patients. Data came from immunoSEQ multiplex PCR; TCRdb stores just in-frame clones and leaves some out. The data show some 110,000 clones, approximately 93% seen once. Material: blood. These receptors originate from a man in his thirties or forties in good health.

This clone was observed a single time. Germline and junction disagree at one end, which may indicate a read error. V is TRBV19 and J is TRBJ1-1; 7 bases match TRBD1. Germline assignment: CDR1 LNHDA and CDR2 SQIVND (reference sequence). The CDR3 runs 13 residues. CDR3 coding DNA: TGTGCCGGTAGTCCAACGACAGGGCATGAAGCTTTCTTT. It is translated as CAGSPTTGHEAFF.

The chain combines TRBV6-1 with TRBJ1-2; D gene ambiguous. Trimming removed 3 bases at V and 8 bases at J, with 13 bases between. The germline gives CDR1 MNHNS, CDR2 SASEGT. The CDR3 length is 13 residues. CDR3 sequence (DNA): TGTGCCAGCAGTGATACCCAGGCCCCCGGCTACACCTTC. It specifies CASSDTQAPGYTF.

The gene calls are TRBV11-2 and TRBJ1-5; D might be TRBD1 (6 bases). The V end was cut by 5 bases, the J end by 5 bases, with 13 bases between. Looked up from germline, CDR1 is SGHAT and CDR2 is FQNNGV. The CDR3 extends over 14 amino acids. The CDR3 coding sequence is TGTGCCAGCAGCCTAGTAGGGGGGGATCAGCCCCAGCATTTT. Protein: CASSLVGGDQPQHF.

The chain couples TRBV5-5 to TRBJ1-5, with a tentative D call TRBD1 (5 bases). V lost 3 bases, J lost 4 bases, and 17 bases lay in between. Germline V CDR1 and CDR2: SGHKS, YYEKEE (reference sequence). CDR3 length: 16 residues. CDR3 amino acids: CASSSEQGHGNQPQHF. DNA for the CDR3: TGTGCCAGCAGCTCAGAGCAGGGTCATGGAAATCAGCCCCAGCATTTT.

CDR3 DNA sequence: TGTGCCAGCAGCTTCGGGACAGGGGGGCGGGAGACCCAGTACTTC. Its translation is CASSFGTGGRETQYF. The chain employs TRBV7-8 and TRBJ2-5; 11 nucleotides align to TRBD1. Trimming took 3 bases from V and 5 from J; bases not matched to a gene: 5. The CDR3 is 15 residues long. Per the germline V gene, CDR1 is SGHVS and CDR2 is FQNEAQ. The variable domain in full, completed from reference TRBV7-8 and TRBJ2-5, reads GAGVSQSPRYKVAKRGQDVALRCDPISGHVSLFWYQQALGQGPEFLTYFQNEAQLDKSGLPSDRFFAERPEGSVSTLKIQRTQQEDSAVYLCASSFGTGGRETQYFGPGTRLLVL.

The chain uses TRBV28 and TRBJ1-4; D gene uncertain. The CDR3 is made up of 12 amino acids. V gave up 2 bases and J gave up 11 bases, with 9 bases separating them. The V gene's germline CDR1 is MDHEN and CDR2 SYDVKM. The CDR3 loop is CASSLVREKLFF. As DNA, the CDR3 is TGTGCCAGCAGTTTAGTCCGGGAGAAACTGTTTTTT.

The genes are TRBV19 and TRBJ2-3, with D unclear. Germline-derived CDR1 and CDR2 are LNHDA and SQIVND (reference sequence). The V end lost 4 bases, the J end lost 1 base, and 12 bases lay between the germline ends. The CDR3 covers 15 residues. CDR3 region: CASSRLSSRTDTQYF. The DNA for the CDR3 is TGTGCCAGTAGTAGACTCAGCAGCCGCACAGATACGCAGTATTTT.

The rearrangement joins TRBV18 to TRBJ1-6; TRBD1 is a possible D gene (5 bases). With 2 bases removed from V and 7 bases from J, the gap between germline ends came to 15 bases. Germline assignment: CDR1 KGHSH and CDR2 LQKENI. This CDR3 comprises 16 residues. The CDR3 sequence: CASSPVFKGTNSPLHF. For the CDR3, the DNA is TGTGCCAGCTCACCAGTCTTCAAGGGGACGAATTCACCCCTCCACTTT.

This chain connects TRBV6-5 to TRBJ1-2; tentative D call: TRBD1 (6 bases). The CDR3 has 13 residues. The V end was cut by 6 bases, the J end by 8 bases, with 16 bases between. Germline V CDR1 and CDR2: MNHEY, SVGAGI. The CDR3 nucleotides are TGTGCCAGCAGACTCGGACAGCAACAGGGCTACACCTTC. It specifies CASRLGQQQGYTF.

The V gene is TRBV18, the J gene TRBJ1-2; the D is unclear. The CDR3 runs 13 residues. Trimming shortened V by 6 bases and J by 5 bases, and 13 bases separated the two germline ends. Germline V gene lookup returns CDR1 KGHSH and CDR2 LQKENI. The CDR3, as DNA: TGTGCCAGCTCCCCAAAACGGGATTATGGCTACACCTTC. Translation: CASSPKRDYGYTF.

V and J are TRBV2 and TRBJ1-1, with unresolved D. This CDR3 spans 14 amino acids. V shed 8 bases and J shed 3 bases, with 16 bases lying between them. CDR1 is SNHLY and CDR2 is FYNNEI in the germline V gene. Here the CDR3 reads CASRTRATDTEAFF. The DNA of the CDR3 is TGTGCCAGCCGAACTAGGGCAACGGACACTGAAGCTTTCTTT.

V is TRBV6-5 and J is TRBJ1-2; 8 positions match TRBD1. CDR3 length: 14 residues. V shed 5 bases and J 4 bases; nucleotides not matched to a gene: 6. Germline V gene data show CDR1 as MNHEY and CDR2 as SVGAGI. In DNA, the CDR3 is TGTGCCAGCAGTCCTACAGGGGGGCTCTATGGCTACACCTTC. Amino acids: CASSPTGGLYGYTF.

The chain employs TRBV6-1 and TRBJ2-7, with TRBD2 matching 13 bases. In germline, CDR1 is MNHNS, CDR2 SASEGT. CDR3 length: 18 residues. With V trimmed by 1 base and J by 0 bases, 6 bases remained unmatched. This CDR3 reads CASSEGLAGGWSSYEQYV. CDR3 DNA: TGTGCCAGCAGTGAAGGACTAGCGGGGGGCTGGAGCTCCTACGAGCAGTACGTC.

This sequence joins TRBV6-6 and TRBJ2-1; D may match TRBD1 or TRBD2 (6 bases each). CDR3 length: 16 amino acids. Per the germline V gene, CDR1 is MNHNY and CDR2 is SVGAGI (reference sequence). Trimming took off 2 bases at V and 2 bases at J, with 13 bases between the two ends. As DNA, the CDR3 is TGTGCCAGCAGTTACGCGAGGGGGGCCCCCTACAATGAGCAGTTCTTC. This gives the protein CASSYARGAPYNEQFF.

V is TRBV11-2 and J is TRBJ2-1; the match to TRBD2 covers 11 bases. The junction had 5 bases not matched to a gene; V was cut back by 5 bases and J by 5 bases. CDR3 length equals 15 residues. Germline CDR1 is SGHAT and CDR2 is FQNNGV. The CDR3 sequence is CASSPVAGGNNEQFF. In DNA form, the CDR3 reads TGTGCCAGCAGCCCAGTAGCGGGGGGGAACAATGAGCAGTTCTTC.

The chain uses TRBV7-2 and TRBJ2-4; no clear D gene. Germline V lookup: CDR1 SGHTA, CDR2 FQGNSA. The V end lost 2 bases, the J end lost 0 bases, and 14 bases lay between the germline ends. The CDR3 totals 17 residues. This chain's CDR3 is CASSLRTAHIAKNIQYF. The CDR3 DNA is TGTGCCAGCAGCTTACGGACCGCTCATATAGCCAAAAACATTCAGTACTTC.

The rearrangement joins TRBV6-7 to TRBJ1-2; no clear D gene. TRBV6-7 is an ORF; its function is uncertain. The CDR3 contains 11 residues. Between the trimmed V and J ends, which lost 4 bases and 5 bases, there was a span of 5 bases. This CDR3 is CASSFGYGYTF. Written as DNA, the CDR3 is TGTGCCAGCAGTTTTGGGTATGGCTACACCTTC.